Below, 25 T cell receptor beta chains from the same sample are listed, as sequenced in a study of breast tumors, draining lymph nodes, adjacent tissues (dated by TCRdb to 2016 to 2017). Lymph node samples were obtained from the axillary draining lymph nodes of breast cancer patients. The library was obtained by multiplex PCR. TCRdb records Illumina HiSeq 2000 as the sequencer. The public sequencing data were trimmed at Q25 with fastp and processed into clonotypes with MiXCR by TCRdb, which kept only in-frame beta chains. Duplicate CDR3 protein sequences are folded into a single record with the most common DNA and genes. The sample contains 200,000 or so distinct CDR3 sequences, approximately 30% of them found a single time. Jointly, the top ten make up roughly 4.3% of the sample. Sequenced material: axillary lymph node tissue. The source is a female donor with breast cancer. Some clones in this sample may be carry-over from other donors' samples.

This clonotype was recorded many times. CDR3 sequence: CASSGGSAAYEQYF. The CDR3, as DNA: TGTGCCAGCAGTGGGGGTAGCGCAGCCTACGAGCAGTACTTC. The chain joins TRBV6-1 to TRBJ2-7; D perhaps matches TRBD2 (5 bases). Trimming took 4 bases from V and 2 from J, leaving 12 bases between them. Per germline, CDR1 MNHNS and CDR2 SASEGT. The CDR3 covers 14 residues.

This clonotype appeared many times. This CDR3 is CASRGAGSYGYTF. The CDR3 DNA is TGTGCCAGCAGGGGGGCAGGTAGCTATGGCTACACCTTC. The chain has TRBV6-2 or TRBV6-3 and TRBJ1-2; TRBD1 is a possible D gene (6 bases). The CDR3 consists of 13 residues. The V end lost 6 bases, the J end lost 4 bases, and 12 bases lay between the germline ends. The germline V gene encodes CDR1 MNHEY and CDR2 SVGEGT.

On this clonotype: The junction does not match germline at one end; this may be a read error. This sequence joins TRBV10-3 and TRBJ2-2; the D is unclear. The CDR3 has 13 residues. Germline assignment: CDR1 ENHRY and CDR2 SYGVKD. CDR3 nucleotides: TGTGCCATCAGTGAGACCGGGTCCGGCGAGCTGTTTTTT. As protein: CAISETGSGELFF.

The CDR3, as DNA: TGTGCCATCACGGGACAAGAGAACACTGAAGCTTTCTTT. Its protein is CAITGQENTEAFF. V is TRBV10-3 and J is TRBJ1-1, with a tentative D call TRBD1 (6 bases). The germline gives CDR1 ENHRY, CDR2 SYGVKD. The V end lost 7 bases, the J end lost 1 base, and 10 bases lay between the germline ends. The CDR3 runs 13 residues.

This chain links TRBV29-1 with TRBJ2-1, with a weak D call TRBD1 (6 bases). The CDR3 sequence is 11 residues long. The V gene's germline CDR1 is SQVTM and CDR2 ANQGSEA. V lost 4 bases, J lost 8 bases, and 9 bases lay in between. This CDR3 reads CSVGGGDEQFF. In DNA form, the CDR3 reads TGCAGCGTTGGAGGGGGAGATGAGCAGTTCTTC.

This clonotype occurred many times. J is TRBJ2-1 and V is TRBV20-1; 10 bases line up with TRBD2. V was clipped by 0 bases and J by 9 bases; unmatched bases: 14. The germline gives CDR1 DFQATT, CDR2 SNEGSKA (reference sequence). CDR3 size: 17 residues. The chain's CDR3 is CSARDFKDYLAGAEQFF. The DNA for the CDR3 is TGCAGTGCTAGAGATTTCAAGGACTATCTAGCGGGAGCTGAGCAGTTCTTC.

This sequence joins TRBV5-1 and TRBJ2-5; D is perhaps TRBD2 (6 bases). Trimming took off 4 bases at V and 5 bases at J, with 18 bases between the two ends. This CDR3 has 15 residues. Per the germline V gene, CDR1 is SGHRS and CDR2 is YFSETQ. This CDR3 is CASSGAGLHHETQYF. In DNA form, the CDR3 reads TGCGCCAGCAGCGGGGCGGGGTTACATCACGAGACCCAGTACTTC.

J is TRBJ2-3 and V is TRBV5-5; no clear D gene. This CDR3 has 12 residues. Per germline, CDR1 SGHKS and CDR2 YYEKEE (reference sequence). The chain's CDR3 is CARKPLTDTQYF. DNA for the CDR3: TGTGCTAGAAAGCCCCTCACAGATACGCAGTATTTT.

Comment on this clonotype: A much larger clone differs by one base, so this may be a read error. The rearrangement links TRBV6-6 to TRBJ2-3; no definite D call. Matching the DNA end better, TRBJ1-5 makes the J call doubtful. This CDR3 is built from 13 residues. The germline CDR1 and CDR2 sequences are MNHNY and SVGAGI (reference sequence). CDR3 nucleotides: TGTGCCAGCAGTCACTCGAACGGCGATACGCAGCATTTT. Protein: CASSHSNGDTQHF.

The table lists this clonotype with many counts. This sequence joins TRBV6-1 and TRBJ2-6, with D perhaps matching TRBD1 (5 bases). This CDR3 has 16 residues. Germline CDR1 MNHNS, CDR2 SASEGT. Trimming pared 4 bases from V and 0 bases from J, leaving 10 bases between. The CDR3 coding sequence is TGTGCCAGCAGTGGATCCCAGGGCTCTGGGGCCAACGTCCTGACTTTC. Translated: CASSGSQGSGANVLTF.

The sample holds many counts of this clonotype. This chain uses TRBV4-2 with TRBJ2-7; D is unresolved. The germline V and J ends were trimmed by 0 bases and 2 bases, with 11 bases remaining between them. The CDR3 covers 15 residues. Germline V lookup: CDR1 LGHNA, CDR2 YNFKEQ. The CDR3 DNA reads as TGTGCCAGCAGCCAAGACTCGGGCGGAACCTACGAGCAGTACTTC. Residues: CASSQDSGGTYEQYF.

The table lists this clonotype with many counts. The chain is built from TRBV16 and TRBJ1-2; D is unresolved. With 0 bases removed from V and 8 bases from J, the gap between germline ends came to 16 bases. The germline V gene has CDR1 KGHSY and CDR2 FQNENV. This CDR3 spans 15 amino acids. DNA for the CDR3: TGTGCCAGCAGCCAATCGTATGATCAGCCTCTAGGCTACACCTTC. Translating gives CASSQSYDQPLGYTF.

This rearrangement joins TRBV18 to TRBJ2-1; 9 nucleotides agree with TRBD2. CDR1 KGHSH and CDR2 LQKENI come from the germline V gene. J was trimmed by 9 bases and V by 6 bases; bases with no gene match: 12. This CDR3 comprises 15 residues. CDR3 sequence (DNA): TGTGCCAGCTCGTCCGGGCGGGAGGGTATTAGTGAGCAGTTCTTC. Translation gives CASSSGREGISEQFF.

The DNA of the CDR3 is TGTGCCAGCAGCTGGGGGGGGGCAAGTGGTAATTCACCCCTCCACTTT. Its translation: CASSWGGASGNSPLHF. The rearrangement joins TRBV6-5 to TRBJ1-6, with D possibly TRBD1 on 6 matching bases. The germline CDR1 and CDR2 sequences are MNHEY and SVGAGI. V was trimmed by 6 bases and J by 6 bases, leaving 18 bases between them. This CDR3 is 16 amino acids long.

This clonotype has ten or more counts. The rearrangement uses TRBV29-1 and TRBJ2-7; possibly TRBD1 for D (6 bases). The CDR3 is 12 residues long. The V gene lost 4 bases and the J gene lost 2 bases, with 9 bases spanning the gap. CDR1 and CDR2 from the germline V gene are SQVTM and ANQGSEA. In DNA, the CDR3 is TGCAGCGTTGCGGACAGCACCTACGAGCAGTACTTC. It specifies CSVADSTYEQYF.

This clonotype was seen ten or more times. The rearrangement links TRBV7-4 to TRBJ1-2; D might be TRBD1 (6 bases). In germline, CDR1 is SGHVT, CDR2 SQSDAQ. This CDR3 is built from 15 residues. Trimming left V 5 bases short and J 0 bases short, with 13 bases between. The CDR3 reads CASSISGTTNYGYTF. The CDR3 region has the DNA TGTGCCAGCAGCATCTCCGGGACAACTAACTATGGCTACACCTTC.

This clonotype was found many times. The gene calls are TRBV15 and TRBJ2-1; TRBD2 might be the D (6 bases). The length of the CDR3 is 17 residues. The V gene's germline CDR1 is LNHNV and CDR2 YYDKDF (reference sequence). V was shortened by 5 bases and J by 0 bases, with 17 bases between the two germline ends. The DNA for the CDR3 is TGTGCCACCAGCCCCGTTGGGGGGACGAGCTCCTACAATGAGCAGTTCTTC. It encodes CATSPVGGTSSYNEQFF. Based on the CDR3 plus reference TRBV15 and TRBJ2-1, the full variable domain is DAMVIQNPRYQVTQFGKPVTLSCSQTLNHNVMYWYQQKSSQAPKLLFHYYDKDFNNEADTPDNFQSRRPNTSFCFLDIRSPGLGDTAMYLCATSPVGGTSSYNEQFFGPGTRLTVL.

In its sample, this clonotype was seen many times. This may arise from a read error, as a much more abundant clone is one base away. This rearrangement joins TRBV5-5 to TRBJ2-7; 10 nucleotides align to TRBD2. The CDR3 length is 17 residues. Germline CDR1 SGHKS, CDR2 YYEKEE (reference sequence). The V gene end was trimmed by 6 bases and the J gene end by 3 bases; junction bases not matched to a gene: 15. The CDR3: CASKGTSANPFYYEQYF. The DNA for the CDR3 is TGTGCCAGCAAGGGGACTAGCGCGAATCCCTTCTACTACGAGCAGTACTTC.

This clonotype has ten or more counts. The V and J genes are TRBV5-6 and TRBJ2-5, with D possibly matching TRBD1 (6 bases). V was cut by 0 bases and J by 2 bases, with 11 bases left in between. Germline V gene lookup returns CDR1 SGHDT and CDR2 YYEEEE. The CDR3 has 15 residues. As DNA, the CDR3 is TGTGCCAGCAGCTTGGTACCCGACAGGCAAGAGACCCAGTACTTC. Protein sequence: CASSLVPDRQETQYF.

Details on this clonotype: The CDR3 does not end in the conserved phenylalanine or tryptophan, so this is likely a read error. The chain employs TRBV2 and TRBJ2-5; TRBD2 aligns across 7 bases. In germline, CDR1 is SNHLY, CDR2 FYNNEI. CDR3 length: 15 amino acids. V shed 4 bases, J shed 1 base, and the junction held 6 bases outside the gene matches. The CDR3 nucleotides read TGTGCCAGCAGTGGAGGAGCGGGATTCCAAGAGACCCAGTACTCC. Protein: CASSGGAGFQETQYS.

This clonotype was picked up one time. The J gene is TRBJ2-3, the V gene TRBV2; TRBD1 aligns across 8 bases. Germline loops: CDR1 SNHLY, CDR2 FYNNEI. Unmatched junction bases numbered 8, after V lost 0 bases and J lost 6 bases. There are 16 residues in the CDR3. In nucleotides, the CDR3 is TGTGCCAGCAGTGAAGCAGACGGCAGGGGGCCGGATACGCAGTATTTT. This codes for CASSEADGRGPDTQYF. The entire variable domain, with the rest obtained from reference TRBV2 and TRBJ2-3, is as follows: EPEVTQTPSHQVTQMGQEVILRCVPISNHLYFYWYRQILGQKVEFLVSFYNNEISEKSEIFDDQFSVERPDGSNFTLKIRSTKLEDSAMYFCASSEADGRGPDTQYFGPGTRLTVL.

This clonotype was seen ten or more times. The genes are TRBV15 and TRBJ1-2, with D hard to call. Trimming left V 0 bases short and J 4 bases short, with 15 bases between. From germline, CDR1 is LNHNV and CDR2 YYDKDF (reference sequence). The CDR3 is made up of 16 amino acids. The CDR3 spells CATSRDWQAAPYGYTF. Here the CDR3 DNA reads TGTGCCACCAGCAGAGATTGGCAGGCAGCCCCCTATGGCTACACCTTC.

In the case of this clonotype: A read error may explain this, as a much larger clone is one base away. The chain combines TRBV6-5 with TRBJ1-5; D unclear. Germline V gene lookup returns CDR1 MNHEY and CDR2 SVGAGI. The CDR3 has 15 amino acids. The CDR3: CASSHSIFSNQPQHF. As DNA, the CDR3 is TGTGCCAGCAGTCACTCGATTTTTAGCAATCAGCCCCAGCATTTT.

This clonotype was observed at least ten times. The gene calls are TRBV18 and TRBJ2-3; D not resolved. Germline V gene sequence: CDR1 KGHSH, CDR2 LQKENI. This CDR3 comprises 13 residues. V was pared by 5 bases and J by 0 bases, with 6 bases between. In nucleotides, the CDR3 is TGTGCCAGCTCAGCTGCTAGCACAGATACGCAGTATTTT. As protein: CASSAASTDTQYF.

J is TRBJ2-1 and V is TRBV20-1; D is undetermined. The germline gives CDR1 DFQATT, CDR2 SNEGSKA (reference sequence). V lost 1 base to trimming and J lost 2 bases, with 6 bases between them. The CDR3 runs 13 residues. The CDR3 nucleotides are TGCAGTGCTAGAGGGAAGGCCTACAATGAGCAGTTCTTC. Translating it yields CSARGKAYNEQFF.